The present TCR beta chain was sequenced within a study of Ad26.COV2.S vaccination and SARS-CoV-2 variants. Noted treatment: around 19 received Ad26.COV2.S at low or high dose, single or two shots; about 5 received placebo; per-sample allocation not given. Material that was analyzed had been drawn on day 63 after the first vaccine or placebo injection. Using immunoSEQ multiplex PCR, the repertoire was profiled, and TCRdb retains in-frame clones only, with some absent. This repertoire shows 300,000 to 350,000 clones, around 88% found once; its top ten account for approximately 5%. The source was peripheral blood, collected in a trial of Ad26.COV2.S vaccine versus placebo. The sequence was collected from a person between 18 and 60 years old who received the Ad26.COV2.S COVID-19 vaccine or a placebo.

The CDR3 region has the DNA TGTGCCTGGAGTGTGCAGGGCAGTCAGCCCCAGCATTTT. Its translation: CAWSVQGSQPQHF. The J gene is TRBJ1-5, the V gene TRBV30; possibly TRBD1 for D (5 bases). Trimming left V 0 bases short and J 6 bases short, with 9 bases between. The CDR3 loop spans 13 amino acids. Germline V gene sequence: CDR1 GTSNPN, CDR2 SVGIG (reference sequence).